The rows below give T cell receptor beta chains drawn from one sample of a study of sequential checkpoint blockade in melanoma. Profiling relied on immunoSEQ multiplex PCR, and the TCRdb table lists in-frame clones only, not all of them. The sample shows about 20,000 clones, 72% of them seen only once. This specimen was CD8+ T cells sorted from blood (inferred from file names), taken from a patient given nivolumab and ipilimumab in sequence. The receptors were gathered from a human donor with melanoma. Both conserved end residues are trimmed from each CDR3.

>TRBJ1-2|TRBV6-4
ASSYHQGRGYT
>TRBJ1-1|TRBV19
ASLGGQGDTEAF
>TRBJ2-7|TRBV6-5
ASSYYGSGRGYEQY
>TRBJ2-7|TRBV5-1
ASSLAGRGYEQY
>TRBJ2-1|TRBV11-2
ASSLWTGGSDNEQF
>TRBJ1-1|TRBV29-1
SVAGGARDTEAF
>TRBJ1-2|TRBV2
ASSDEQGLNYGYT
>TRBJ2-3|TRBV6-1
ASSERSKDIPDTQY
>TRBJ2-1|TRBV4-1
ASSQSLPEQF
>TRBJ2-7|TRBV5-6
ASSLGPLLR
>TRBJ2-3|TRBV10-2
ASSVEASTDTQY
>TRBJ2-6|TRBV7-9
ASSYQGSGANVLT
>TRBJ2-1|TRBV4-1
ASSHVRDSNPYNEQF
>TRBJ1-2|TRBV7-2
ASSERSGTLVDGYT
>TRBJ1-2|TRBV5-6
ASSSSDRDYGYT
>TRBJ1-5|TRBV28
ASSPGPSINQPQH
>TRBJ2-7|TRBV11-3
ASSLVSRGQGRTYEQY
>TRBJ1-2|TRBV13
ASSLGLGLQNYGYT
>TRBJ1-1|TRBV19
ASSNTAYYEAF
>TRBJ1-1|TRBV29-1
SVPQGGTEAF
>TRBJ2-7|TRBV4-1
ASSLRDTNYEQY
>TRBJ1-2|TRBV4-2
ASSQSVETTFST
>TRBJ2-2|TRBV7-2
ASSRGFTGELF
>TRBJ2-2|TRBV18
ASSPRDRAGTGELF
>TRBJ1-2|TRBV7-6
ASSLEAGPPDGYT
>TRBJ1-4|TRBV5-1
ASSPDRAGEKLF
>TRBJ2-7|TRBV7-9
ASSSGQGGEQY
>TRBJ2-7|TRBV7-9
ASSETIREHYEQY
>TRBJ1-1|TRBV4-1
ASSQVRLTVNTEAF
>TRBJ2-1|TRBV9
ASSFSGRDRNEQF
>TRBJ2-7|TRBV7-6
ASSHQLAHYEQY
>TRBJ1-2|TRBV13
ASTTSGEGLYGYT
>TRBJ1-5|TRBV6-5
ASSYRSNQPQH
>TRBJ2-7|TRBV9
ASSVGRETYEQY
>TRBJ1-1|TRBV5-6
ASSLIWGQTEAF
>TRBJ2-7|TRBV19
ASSSATGAIYEQY